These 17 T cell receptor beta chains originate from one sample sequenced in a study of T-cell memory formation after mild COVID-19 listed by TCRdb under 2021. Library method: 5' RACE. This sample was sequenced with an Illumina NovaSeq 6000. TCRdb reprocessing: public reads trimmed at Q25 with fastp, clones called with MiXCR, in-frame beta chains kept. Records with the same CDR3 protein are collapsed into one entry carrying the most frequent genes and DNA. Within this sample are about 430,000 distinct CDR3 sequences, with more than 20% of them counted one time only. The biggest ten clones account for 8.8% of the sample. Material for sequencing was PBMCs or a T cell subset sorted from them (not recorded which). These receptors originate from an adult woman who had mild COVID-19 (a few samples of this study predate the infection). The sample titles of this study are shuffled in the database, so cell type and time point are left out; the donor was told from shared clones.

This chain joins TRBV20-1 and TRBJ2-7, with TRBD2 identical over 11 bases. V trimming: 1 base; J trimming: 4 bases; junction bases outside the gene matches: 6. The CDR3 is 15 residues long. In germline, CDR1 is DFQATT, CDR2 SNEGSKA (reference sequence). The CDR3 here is CSARALAGGPYEQYF. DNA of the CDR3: TGCAGTGCTAGAGCGCTAGCGGGAGGACCTTACGAGCAGTACTTC.

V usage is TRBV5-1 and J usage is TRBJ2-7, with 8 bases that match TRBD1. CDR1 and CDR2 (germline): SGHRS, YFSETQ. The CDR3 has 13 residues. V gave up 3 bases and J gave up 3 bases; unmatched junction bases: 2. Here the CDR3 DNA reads TGCGCCAGCAGCTGGGGACAGGACTACGAGCAGTACTTC. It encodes CASSWGQDYEQYF.

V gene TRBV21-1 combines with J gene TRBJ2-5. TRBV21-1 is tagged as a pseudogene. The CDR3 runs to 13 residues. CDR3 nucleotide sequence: TGTGCCAGCACCAGGGGTAACCAAGAGACCCAGTACTTC. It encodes CASTRGNQETQYF.

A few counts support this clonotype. The CDR3 region has the DNA TGTGCCAGCAGCTTGTACGACAGGGATAATTCACCCCTCCACTTT. Its translation: CASSLYDRDNSPLHF. This rearrangement joins TRBV5-5 to TRBJ1-6; 7 positions match TRBD1. CDR3 length: 15 amino acids. Germline V gene data show CDR1 as SGHKS and CDR2 as YYEKEE (reference sequence). With V trimmed by 1 base and J by 5 bases, 3 bases remained unmatched.

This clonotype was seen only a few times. The CDR3 is CASSTLSGSTDTQYF. The CDR3 region has the DNA TGTGCCAGCAGCACCCTTAGCGGGAGCACAGATACGCAGTATTTT. The J gene is TRBJ2-3, the V gene TRBV11-2; 7 bases align to TRBD2. Per the germline V gene, CDR1 is SGHAT and CDR2 is FQNNGV. Trimming took 5 bases from V and 0 from J; bases not matched to a gene: 5. This CDR3 is 15 amino acids long.

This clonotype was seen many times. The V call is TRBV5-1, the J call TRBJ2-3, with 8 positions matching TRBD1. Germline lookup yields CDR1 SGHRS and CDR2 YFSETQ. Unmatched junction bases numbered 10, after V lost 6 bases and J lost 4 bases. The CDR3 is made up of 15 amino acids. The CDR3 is CASTPIAGGPDTQYF. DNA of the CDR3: TGCGCCAGCACACCCATTGCAGGGGGCCCAGATACGCAGTATTTT.

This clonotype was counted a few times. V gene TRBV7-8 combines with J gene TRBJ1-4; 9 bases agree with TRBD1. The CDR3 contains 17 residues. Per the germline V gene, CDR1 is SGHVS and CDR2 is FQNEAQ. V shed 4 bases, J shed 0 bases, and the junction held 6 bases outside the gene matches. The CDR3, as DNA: TGTGCCAGCAGCTCGGGACAGGGAGCCTCAACTAATGAAAAACTGTTTTTT. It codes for CASSSGQGASTNEKLFF.

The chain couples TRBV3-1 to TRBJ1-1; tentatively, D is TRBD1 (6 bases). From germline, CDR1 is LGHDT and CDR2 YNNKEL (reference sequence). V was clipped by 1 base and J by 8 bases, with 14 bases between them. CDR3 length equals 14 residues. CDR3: CASSQVGGLTEAFF. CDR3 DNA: TGTGCCAGCAGCCAAGTGGGGGGGCTCACGGAAGCTTTCTTT.

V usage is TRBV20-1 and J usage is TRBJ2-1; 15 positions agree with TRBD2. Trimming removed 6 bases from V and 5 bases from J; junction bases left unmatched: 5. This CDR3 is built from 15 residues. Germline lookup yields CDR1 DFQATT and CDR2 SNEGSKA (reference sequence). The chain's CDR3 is CSARGLAGGNNEQFF. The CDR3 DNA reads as TGCAGTGCCCGGGGACTAGCGGGGGGAAACAATGAGCAGTTCTTC.

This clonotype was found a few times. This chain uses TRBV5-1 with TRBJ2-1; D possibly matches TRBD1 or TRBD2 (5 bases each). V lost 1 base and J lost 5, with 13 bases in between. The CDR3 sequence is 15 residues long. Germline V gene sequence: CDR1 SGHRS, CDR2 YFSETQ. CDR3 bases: TGCGCCAGCAGCTTGTTACAGGACTTCCACAATGAGCAGTTCTTC. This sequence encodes CASSLLQDFHNEQFF.

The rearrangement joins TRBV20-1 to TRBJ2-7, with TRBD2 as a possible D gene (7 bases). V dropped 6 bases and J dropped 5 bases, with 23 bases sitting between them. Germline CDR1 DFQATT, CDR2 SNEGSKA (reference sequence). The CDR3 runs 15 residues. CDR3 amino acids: CSALRFGGLGNEQYF. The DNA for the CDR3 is TGCAGTGCCCTCCGTTTCGGGGGGCTGGGTAACGAGCAGTACTTC.

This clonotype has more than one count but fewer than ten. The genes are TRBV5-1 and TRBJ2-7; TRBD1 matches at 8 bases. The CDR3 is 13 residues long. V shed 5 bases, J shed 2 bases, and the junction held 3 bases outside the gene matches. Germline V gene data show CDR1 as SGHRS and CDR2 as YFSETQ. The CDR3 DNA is TGCGCCAGCAGGGAGGGACAGGCCTACGAGCAGTACTTC. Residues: CASREGQAYEQYF.

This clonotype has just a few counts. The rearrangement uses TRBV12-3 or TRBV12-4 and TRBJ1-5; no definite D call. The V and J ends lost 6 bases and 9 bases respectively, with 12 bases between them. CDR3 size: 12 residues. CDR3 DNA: TGTGCCAGCAGAGACGCCCTGGGGCCCCAGCATTTT. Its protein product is CASRDALGPQHF.

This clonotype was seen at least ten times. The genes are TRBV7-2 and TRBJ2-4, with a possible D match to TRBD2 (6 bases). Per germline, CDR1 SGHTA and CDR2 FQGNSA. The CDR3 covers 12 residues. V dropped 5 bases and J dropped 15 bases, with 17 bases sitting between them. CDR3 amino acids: CASSPIGGNPYF. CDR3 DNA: TGTGCCAGCAGCCCGATTGGGGGGAATCCGTACTTC.

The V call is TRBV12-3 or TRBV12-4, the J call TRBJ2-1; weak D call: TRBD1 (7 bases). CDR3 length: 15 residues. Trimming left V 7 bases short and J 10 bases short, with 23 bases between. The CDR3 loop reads CASTPGGYGGWEQFF. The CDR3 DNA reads TGTGCCAGCACCCCAGGGGGGTACGGCGGGTGGGAGCAGTTCTTC.

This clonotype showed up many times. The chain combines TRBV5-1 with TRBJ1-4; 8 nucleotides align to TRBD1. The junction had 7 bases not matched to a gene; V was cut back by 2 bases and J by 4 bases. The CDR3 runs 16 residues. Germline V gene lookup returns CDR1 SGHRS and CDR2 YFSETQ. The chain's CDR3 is CASSFGTGMNNEKLFF. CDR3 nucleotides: TGCGCCAGCAGCTTCGGGACAGGAATGAATAATGAAAAACTGTTTTTT.

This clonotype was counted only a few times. CDR3 in DNA: TGTGCCAGCAGCCAAGATCTCTCGGGGCTCACAGATACGCAGTATTTT. Protein sequence: CASSQDLSGLTDTQYF. J is TRBJ2-3 and V is TRBV4-2, with D tentatively TRBD1 or TRBD2 (5 bases each). Deletions cut 0 bases from V and 2 bases from J, with 12 bases between. Germline values: CDR1 LGHNA, CDR2 YNFKEQ. The CDR3 is 16 amino acids.